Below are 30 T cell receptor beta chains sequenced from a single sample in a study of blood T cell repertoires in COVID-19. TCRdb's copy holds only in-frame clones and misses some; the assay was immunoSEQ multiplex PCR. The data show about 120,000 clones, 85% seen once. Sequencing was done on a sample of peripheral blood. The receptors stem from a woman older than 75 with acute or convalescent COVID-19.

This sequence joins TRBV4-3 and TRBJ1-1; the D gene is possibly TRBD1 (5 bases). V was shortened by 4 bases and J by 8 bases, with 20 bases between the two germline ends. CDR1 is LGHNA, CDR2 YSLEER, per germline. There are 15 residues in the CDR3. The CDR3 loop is CASSPAGGRGNEAFF. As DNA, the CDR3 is TGCGCCAGCAGCCCCGCTGGGGGGAGGGGCAACGAAGCTTTCTTT.

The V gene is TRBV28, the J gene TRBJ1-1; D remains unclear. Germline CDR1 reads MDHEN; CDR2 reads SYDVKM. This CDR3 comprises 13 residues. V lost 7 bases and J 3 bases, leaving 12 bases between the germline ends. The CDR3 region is CASNPGSDTEAFF. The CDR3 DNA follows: TGTGCCAGCAACCCAGGATCGGACACTGAAGCTTTCTTT. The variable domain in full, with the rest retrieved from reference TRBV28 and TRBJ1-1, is DVKVTQSSRYLVKRTGEKVFLECVQDMDHENMFWYRQDPGLGLRLIYFSYDVKMKEKGDIPEGYSVSREKKERFSLILESASTNQTSMYLCASNPGSDTEAFFGQGTRLTVV.

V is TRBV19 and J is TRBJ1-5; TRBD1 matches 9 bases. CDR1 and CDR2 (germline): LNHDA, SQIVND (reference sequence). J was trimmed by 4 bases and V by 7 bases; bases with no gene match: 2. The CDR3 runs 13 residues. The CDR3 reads CASKGTGNQPQHF. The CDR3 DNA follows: TGTGCCAGTAAGGGGACAGGGAATCAGCCCCAGCATTTT.

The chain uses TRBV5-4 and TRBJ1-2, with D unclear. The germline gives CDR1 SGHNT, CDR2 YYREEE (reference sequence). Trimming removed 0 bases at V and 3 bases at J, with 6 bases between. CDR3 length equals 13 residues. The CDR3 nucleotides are TGTGCCAGCAGCTTGGCCCCTGACTATGGCTACACCTTC. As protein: CASSLAPDYGYTF.

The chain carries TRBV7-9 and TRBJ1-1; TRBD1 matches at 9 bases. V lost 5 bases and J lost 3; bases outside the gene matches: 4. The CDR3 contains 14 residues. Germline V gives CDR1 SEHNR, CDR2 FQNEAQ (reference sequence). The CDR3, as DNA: TGTGCCAGCAGCCTGGACAGGGGACACACTGAAGCTTTCTTT. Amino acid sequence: CASSLDRGHTEAFF.

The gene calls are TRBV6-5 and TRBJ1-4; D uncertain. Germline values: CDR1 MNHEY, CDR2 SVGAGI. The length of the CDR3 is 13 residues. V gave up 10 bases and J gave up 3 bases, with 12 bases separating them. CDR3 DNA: TGTGCCACGTCACGGGGAGCTAATGAAAAACTGTTTTTT. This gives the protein CATSRGANEKLFF.

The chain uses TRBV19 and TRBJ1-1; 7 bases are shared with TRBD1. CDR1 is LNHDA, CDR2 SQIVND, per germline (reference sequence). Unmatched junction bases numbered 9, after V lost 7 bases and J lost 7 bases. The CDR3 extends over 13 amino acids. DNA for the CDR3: TGTGCCAGTAAGTACAGGGGAAAGGGTGAAGCTTTCTTT. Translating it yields CASKYRGKGEAFF. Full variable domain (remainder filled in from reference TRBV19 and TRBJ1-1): DGGITQSPKYLFRKEGQNVTLSCEQNLNHDAMYWYRQDPGQGLRLIYYSQIVNDFQKGDIAEGYSVSREKKESFPLTVTSAQKNPTAFYLCASKYRGKGEAFFGQGTRLTVV.

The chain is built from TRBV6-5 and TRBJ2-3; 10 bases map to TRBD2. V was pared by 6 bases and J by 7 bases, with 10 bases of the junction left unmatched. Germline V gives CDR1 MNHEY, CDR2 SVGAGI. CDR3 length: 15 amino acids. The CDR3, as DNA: TGTGCCAGCAGCCAGTCTAGCGGGGGAATGAATACGCAGTATTTT. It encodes CASSQSSGGMNTQYF.

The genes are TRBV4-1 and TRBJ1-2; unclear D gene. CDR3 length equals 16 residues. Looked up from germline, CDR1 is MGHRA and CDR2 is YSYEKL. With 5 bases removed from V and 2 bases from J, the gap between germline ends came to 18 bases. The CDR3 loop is CASSEAWSRSNYGYTF. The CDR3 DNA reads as TGCGCCAGCAGCGAGGCCTGGAGTCGGTCGAACTATGGCTACACCTTC.

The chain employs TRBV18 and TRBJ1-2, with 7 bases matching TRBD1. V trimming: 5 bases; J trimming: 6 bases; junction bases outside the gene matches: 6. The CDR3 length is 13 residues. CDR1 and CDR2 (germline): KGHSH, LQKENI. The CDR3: CASSTQGGDGYTF. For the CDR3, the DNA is TGTGCCAGCTCAACTCAGGGGGGAGATGGCTACACCTTC.

This CDR3 reads CASSPDRANEKLFF. The CDR3 coding sequence is TGTGCCAGCAGTCCTGACAGGGCTAATGAAAAACTGTTTTTT. The chain couples TRBV2 to TRBJ1-4; 7 bases agree with TRBD1. The CDR3 loop spans 14 amino acids. CDR1 and CDR2 from the germline V gene are SNHLY and FYNNEI. V shed 5 bases, J shed 3 bases, and the junction held 3 bases outside the gene matches.

The CDR3 coding sequence is TGTGCCAGCAGTTTAACAGGGCTCTATGGCTACACCTTC. It encodes CASSLTGLYGYTF. V and J are TRBV27 and TRBJ1-2; perhaps TRBD1 as D (6 bases). Deletions cut 2 bases from V and 4 bases from J, with 8 bases between. Germline V gene data show CDR1 as MNHEY and CDR2 as SMNVEV (reference sequence). This CDR3 contains 13 residues.

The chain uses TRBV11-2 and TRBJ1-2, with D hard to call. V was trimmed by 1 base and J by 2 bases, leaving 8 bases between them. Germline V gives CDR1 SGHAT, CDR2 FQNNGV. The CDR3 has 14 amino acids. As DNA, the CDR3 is TGTGCCAGCAGCTTAGCGACACGGAACTATGGCTACACCTTC. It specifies CASSLATRNYGYTF.

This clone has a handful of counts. The DNA of the CDR3 is TGCGCCAGCAGCAGTCCAGGGACAGACGAGCAGTACTTC. It yields the protein CASSSPGTDEQYF. V and J are TRBV5-1 and TRBJ2-7; 7 bases are shared with TRBD1. V was clipped by 4 bases and J by 5 bases; unmatched bases: 6. CDR3 length: 13 amino acids. Looked up from germline, CDR1 is SGHRS and CDR2 is YFSETQ.

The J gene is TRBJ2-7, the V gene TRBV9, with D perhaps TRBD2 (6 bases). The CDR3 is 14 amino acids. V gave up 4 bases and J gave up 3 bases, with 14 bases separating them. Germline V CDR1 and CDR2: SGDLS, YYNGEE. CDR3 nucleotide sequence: TGTGCCAGCAGCCCCGGCCTCGGGGGCTACGAGCAGTACTTC. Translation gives CASSPGLGGYEQYF.

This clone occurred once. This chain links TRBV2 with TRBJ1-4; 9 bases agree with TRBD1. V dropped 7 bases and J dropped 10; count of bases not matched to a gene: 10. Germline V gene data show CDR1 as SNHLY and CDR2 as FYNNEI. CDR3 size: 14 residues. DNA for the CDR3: TGTGCCAGCACTCTTACAGGGGGCGACGGAAAACTGTTTTTT. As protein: CASTLTGGDGKLFF. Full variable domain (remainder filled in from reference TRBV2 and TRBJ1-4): EPEVTQTPSHQVTQMGQEVILRCVPISNHLYFYWYRQILGQKVEFLVSFYNNEISEKSEIFDDQFSVERPDGSNFTLKIRSTKLEDSAMYFCASTLTGGDGKLFFGSGTQLSVL.

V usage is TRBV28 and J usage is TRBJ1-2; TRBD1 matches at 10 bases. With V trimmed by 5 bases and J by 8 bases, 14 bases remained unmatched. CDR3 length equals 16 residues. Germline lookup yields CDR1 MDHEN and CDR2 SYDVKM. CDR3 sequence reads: CASSPRTGGSRGGYTF. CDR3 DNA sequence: TGTGCCAGCAGTCCGAGGACAGGGGGAAGTCGAGGAGGCTACACCTTC.

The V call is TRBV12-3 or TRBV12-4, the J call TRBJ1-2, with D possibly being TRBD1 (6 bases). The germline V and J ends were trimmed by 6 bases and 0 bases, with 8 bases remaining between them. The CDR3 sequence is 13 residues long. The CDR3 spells CASSHRANYGYTF. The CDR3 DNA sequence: TGTGCCAGCAGCCACAGGGCTAACTATGGCTACACCTTC.

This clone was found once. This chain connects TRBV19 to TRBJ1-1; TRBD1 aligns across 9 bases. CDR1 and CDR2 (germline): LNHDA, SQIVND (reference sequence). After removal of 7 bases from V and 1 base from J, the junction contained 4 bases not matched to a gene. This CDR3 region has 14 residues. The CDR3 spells CASTTGGANTEAFF. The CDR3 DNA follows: TGTGCCAGTACGACAGGGGGGGCGAACACTGAAGCTTTCTTT.

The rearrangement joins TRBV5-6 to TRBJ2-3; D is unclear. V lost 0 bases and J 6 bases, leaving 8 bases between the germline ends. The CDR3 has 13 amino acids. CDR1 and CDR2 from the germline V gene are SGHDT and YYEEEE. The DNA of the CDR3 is TGTGCCAGCAGCTTGGGCCTAGTCGATACGCAGTATTTT. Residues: CASSLGLVDTQYF. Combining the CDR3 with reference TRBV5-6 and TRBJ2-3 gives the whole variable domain DAGVTQSPTHLIKTRGQQVTLRCSPKSGHDTVSWYQQALGQGPQFIFQYYEEEERQRGNFPDRFSGHQFPNYSSELNVNALLLGDSALYLCASSLGLVDTQYFGPGTRLTVL.

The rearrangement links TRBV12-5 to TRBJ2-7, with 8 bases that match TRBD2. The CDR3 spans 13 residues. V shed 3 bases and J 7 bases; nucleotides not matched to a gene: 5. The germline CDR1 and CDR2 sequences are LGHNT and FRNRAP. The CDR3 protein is CASGFSGVGEQYF. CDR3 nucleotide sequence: TGTGCTAGTGGTTTTAGCGGGGTGGGGGAGCAGTACTTC.

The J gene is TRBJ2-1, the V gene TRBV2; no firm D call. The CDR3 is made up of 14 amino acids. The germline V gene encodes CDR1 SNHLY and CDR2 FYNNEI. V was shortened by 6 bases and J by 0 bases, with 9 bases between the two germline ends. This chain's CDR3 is CASRERSSYNEQFF. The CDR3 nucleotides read TGTGCCAGCAGGGAACGTAGCTCCTACAATGAGCAGTTCTTC.

CDR3: CAIRTSDRDYGYTF. In nucleotides, the CDR3 is TGTGCCATCAGGACTTCGGACAGAGACTATGGCTACACCTTC. The chain carries TRBV10-3 and TRBJ1-2; D is perhaps TRBD1 (6 bases). Germline V gene sequence: CDR1 ENHRY, CDR2 SYGVKD. With 6 bases removed from V and 3 bases from J, the gap between germline ends came to 14 bases. This CDR3 spans 14 amino acids.

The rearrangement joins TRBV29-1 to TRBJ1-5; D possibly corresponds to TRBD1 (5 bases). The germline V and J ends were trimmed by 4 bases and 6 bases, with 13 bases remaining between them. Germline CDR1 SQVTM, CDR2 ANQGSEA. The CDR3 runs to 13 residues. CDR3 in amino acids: CSVGWGAGQPQHF. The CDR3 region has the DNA TGCAGCGTTGGGTGGGGCGCCGGTCAGCCCCAGCATTTT.

This CDR3 reads CASSAQGWRSGYTF. The CDR3 bases are TGTGCCAGCAGCGCCCAAGGTTGGAGGAGTGGCTACACCTTC. V gene TRBV7-2 combines with J gene TRBJ1-2; D is unresolved. This CDR3 is built from 14 residues. In germline, CDR1 is SGHTA, CDR2 FQGNSA. V was cut by 5 bases and J by 7 bases, with 17 bases left in between.

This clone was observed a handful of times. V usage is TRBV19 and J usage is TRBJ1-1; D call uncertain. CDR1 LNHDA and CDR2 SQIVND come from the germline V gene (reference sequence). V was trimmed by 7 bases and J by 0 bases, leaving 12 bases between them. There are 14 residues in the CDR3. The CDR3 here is CASTAGSVNTEAFF. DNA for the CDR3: TGTGCCAGTACTGCGGGGTCGGTGAACACTGAAGCTTTCTTT. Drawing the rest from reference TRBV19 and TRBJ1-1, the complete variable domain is DGGITQSPKYLFRKEGQNVTLSCEQNLNHDAMYWYRQDPGQGLRLIYYSQIVNDFQKGDIAEGYSVSREKKESFPLTVTSAQKNPTAFYLCASTAGSVNTEAFFGQGTRLTVV.

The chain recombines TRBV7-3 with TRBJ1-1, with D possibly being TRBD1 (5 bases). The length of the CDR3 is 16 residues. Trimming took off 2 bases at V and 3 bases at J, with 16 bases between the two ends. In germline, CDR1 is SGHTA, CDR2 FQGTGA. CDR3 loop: CASSLGHGYADTEAFF. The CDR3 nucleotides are TGTGCCAGCAGCTTAGGACACGGTTATGCGGACACTGAAGCTTTCTTT.

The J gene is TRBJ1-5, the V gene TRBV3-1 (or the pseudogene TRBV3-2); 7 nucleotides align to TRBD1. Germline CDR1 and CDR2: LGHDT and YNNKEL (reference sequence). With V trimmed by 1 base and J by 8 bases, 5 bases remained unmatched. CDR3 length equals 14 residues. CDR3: CASSQGTGEEPQHF. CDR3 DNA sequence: TGTGCCAGCAGCCAAGGGACAGGTGAAGAGCCCCAGCATTTT.

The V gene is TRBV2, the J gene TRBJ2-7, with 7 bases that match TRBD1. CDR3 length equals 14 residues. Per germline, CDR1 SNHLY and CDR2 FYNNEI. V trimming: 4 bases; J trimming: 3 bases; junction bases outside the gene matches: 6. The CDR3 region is CASSAGQRFYEQYV. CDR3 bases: TGTGCCAGCAGTGCGGGACAGCGTTTCTACGAGCAGTACGTC.

Written as DNA, the CDR3 is TGTGCCAGCAGCCTACGGTTCGGGTATGGCTACACCTTC. This translates into CASSLRFGYGYTF. V is TRBV12-3 or TRBV12-4 and J is TRBJ1-2; D is unresolved. The ends were cut back, 6 bases at V and 5 bases at J, with 13 bases in the middle. The CDR3 totals 13 residues.